The rows below give T cell receptor beta chains drawn from one sample of a study of blood T cells in healthy people across ages. TCRdb processed the 5' RACE reads anew with MiXCR; each CDR3 protein has one entry. The repertoire holds around 1,700,000 distinct CDR3 sequences, with 28% as singletons. What was sequenced was blood. The receptors originated from a woman between 25 and 40 years old in good health. CDR3s include the opening cysteine and the closing phenylalanine or tryptophan. A D gene is named only where the DNA matches it firmly. Clone size is shown for a subset of rows, as once, few, many or a class of expanded clone.

clone size: many
V gene: TRBV10-3
J gene: TRBJ2-7
D gene: -
CDR3 protein: CAISGSYEQYF
CDR3 DNA: TGTGCCATCAGTGGTTCCTACGAGCAGTACTTC

clone size: -
V gene: TRBV18
J gene: TRBJ1-2
D gene: -
CDR3 protein: CASSTGAVYGYTF
CDR3 DNA: TGTGCCAGCTCAACGGGGGCAGTGTATGGCTACACCTTC

clone size: -
V gene: TRBV18
J gene: TRBJ1-1
D gene: -
CDR3 protein: CASSPYGGRTEAFF
CDR3 DNA: TGTGCCAGCTCACCGTACGGGGGGCGTACTGAAGCTTTCTTT

clone size: many
V gene: TRBV7-9
J gene: TRBJ2-7
D gene: TRBD2
CDR3 protein: CASSFGRTSGSRQQYF
CDR3 DNA: TGTGCCAGCAGCTTTGGGCGGACTAGCGGGAGTAGACAGCAGTACTTC

clone size: few
V gene: TRBV5-5
J gene: TRBJ2-1
D gene: TRBD2
CDR3 protein: CASSPGGDLTLYNEQFF
CDR3 DNA: TGTGCCAGCAGCCCCGGGGGGGACCTCACTCTTTACAATGAGCAGTTCTTC

clone size: -
V gene: TRBV6-2/TRBV6-3
J gene: TRBJ1-2
D gene: -
CDR3 protein: CASSYSNNWAYGYTF
CDR3 DNA: TGTGCCAGCAGTTACTCGAATAACTGGGCCTATGGCTACACCTTC

clone size: -
V gene: TRBV15
J gene: TRBJ2-7
D gene: -
CDR3 protein: CATSRDLSGEREQYF
CDR3 DNA: TGTGCCACCAGCAGAGATCTCTCGGGGGAGAGGGAGCAGTACTTC

clone size: -
V gene: TRBV20-1
J gene: TRBJ2-7
D gene: -
CDR3 protein: CSARDSGQPLYEQYF
CDR3 DNA: TGCAGTGCTAGAGACAGCGGACAGCCATTATACGAGCAGTACTTC

clone size: -
V gene: TRBV28
J gene: TRBJ2-5
D gene: -
CDR3 protein: CASTELGGTDQETQYF
CDR3 DNA: TGTGCCAGCACCGAACTTGGGGGGACAGACCAAGAGACCCAGTACTTC

clone size: -
V gene: TRBV6-2/TRBV6-3
J gene: TRBJ1-1
D gene: TRBD1
CDR3 protein: CASSDYDRGHTEAFF
CDR3 DNA: TGTGCCAGCAGTGACTACGACAGGGGCCACACTGAAGCTTTCTTT

clone size: many
V gene: TRBV15
J gene: TRBJ2-4
D gene: -
CDR3 protein: CATSRDKKNIQYF
CDR3 DNA: TGTGCCACCAGCAGAGACAAAAAAAACATTCAGTACTTC

clone size: -
V gene: TRBV7-6
J gene: TRBJ2-1
D gene: -
CDR3 protein: CASGSSGPPGGSQQFF
CDR3 DNA: TGTGCCAGCGGCTCAAGCGGGCCGCCGGGGGGCTCCCAGCAGTTCTTC

clone size: -
V gene: TRBV9
J gene: TRBJ1-6
D gene: -
CDR3 protein: CTSSVRGLGNSPLHF
CDR3 DNA: TGTACCAGCAGCGTACGGGGTCTTGGTAATTCACCCCTCCACTTT

clone size: -
V gene: TRBV5-6
J gene: TRBJ2-5
D gene: TRBD1
CDR3 protein: CASSIWTGKETQYF
CDR3 DNA: TGTGCCAGCAGCATATGGACAGGAAAAGAGACCCAGTACTTC

clone size: -
V gene: TRBV10-3
J gene: TRBJ2-1
D gene: TRBD2
CDR3 protein: CATRTSDYDEQFF
CDR3 DNA: TGTGCCACCAGGACTAGCGATTACGATGAGCAGTTCTTC

clone size: -
V gene: TRBV6-4
J gene: TRBJ2-3
D gene: -
CDR3 protein: CASSDEVWDTQYF
CDR3 DNA: TGTGCCAGCAGTGACGAAGTTTGGGATACGCAGTATTTT

clone size: few
V gene: TRBV7-6
J gene: TRBJ1-2
D gene: -
CDR3 protein: CASSLKEYYGYTF
CDR3 DNA: TGTGCCAGCAGCTTAAAGGAGTACTATGGCTACACCTTC

clone size: -
V gene: TRBV5-1
J gene: TRBJ2-2
D gene: TRBD1
CDR3 protein: CASSFRDRTFANTGELFF
CDR3 DNA: TGCGCCAGCAGCTTCCGGGACAGGACTTTCGCGAACACCGGGGAGCTGTTTTTT

clone size: -
V gene: TRBV10-2
J gene: TRBJ2-2
D gene: TRBD2
CDR3 protein: CASSDPGLAGAGGPGELFF
CDR3 DNA: TGCGCCAGCAGTGACCCGGGACTAGCGGGAGCGGGAGGTCCCGGGGAGCTGTTTTTT

clone size: -
V gene: TRBV7-2
J gene: TRBJ2-3
D gene: TRBD2
CDR3 protein: CASSLPGLAPTSTQYF
CDR3 DNA: TGTGCCAGCAGCCTTCCGGGACTAGCGCCTACCTCTACGCAGTATTTT

clone size: many
V gene: TRBV5-1
J gene: TRBJ2-7
D gene: -
CDR3 protein: CASSLEGGDYEQYF
CDR3 DNA: TGCGCCAGCAGCTTGGAAGGTGGAGACTACGAGCAGTACTTC

clone size: few
V gene: TRBV3-1
J gene: TRBJ2-1
D gene: TRBD2
CDR3 protein: CASSQGLAERYNEQFF
CDR3 DNA: TGTGCCAGCAGCCAAGGGCTAGCGGAGAGATACAATGAGCAGTTCTTC

clone size: few
V gene: TRBV2
J gene: TRBJ2-4
D gene: -
CDR3 protein: CASTTDVGEQYF
CDR3 DNA: TGTGCCAGTACCACCGACGTAGGGGAGCAGTACTTC

clone size: once
V gene: TRBV28
J gene: TRBJ2-5
D gene: -
CDR3 protein: CASSGTLGYQETQYF
CDR3 DNA: TGTGCCAGTTCCGGGACCTTAGGCTACCAAGAGACCCAGTACTTC

clone size: -
V gene: TRBV20-1
J gene: TRBJ2-5
D gene: -
CDR3 protein: CSAWKDREATQYF
CDR3 DNA: TGCAGTGCCTGGAAAGACAGGGAGGCGACCCAGTACTTC

clone size: few
V gene: TRBV20-1
J gene: TRBJ1-2
D gene: TRBD1
CDR3 protein: CSASRAGDRVYGYTF
CDR3 DNA: TGCAGTGCTAGCCGCGCGGGGGACAGGGTCTATGGCTACACCTTC

clone size: few
V gene: TRBV7-2
J gene: TRBJ2-1
D gene: -
CDR3 protein: CASSLSSDPYNEQFF
CDR3 DNA: TGTGCCAGCAGCTTAAGTAGCGACCCCTACAATGAGCAGTTCTTC

clone size: -
V gene: TRBV7-2
J gene: TRBJ1-2
D gene: TRBD1
CDR3 protein: CASSPQTGPGYTF
CDR3 DNA: TGTGCCAGCAGCCCCCAGACAGGGCCTGGCTACACCTTC

clone size: -
V gene: TRBV7-2
J gene: TRBJ2-7
D gene: -
CDR3 protein: CASSLGAGRNEQYF
CDR3 DNA: TGTGCCAGCAGCCTCGGGGCGGGACGAAACGAGCAGTACTTC

clone size: -
V gene: TRBV7-8
J gene: TRBJ1-1
D gene: -
CDR3 protein: CASSARLGTATNTEAFF
CDR3 DNA: TGTGCCAGCAGCGCCCGCCTGGGGACGGCGACGAACACTGAAGCTTTCTTT

clone size: few
V gene: TRBV5-1
J gene: TRBJ2-3
D gene: TRBD2
CDR3 protein: CASSLAVRGLAGVGDTQYF
CDR3 DNA: TGCGCCAGCAGCTTGGCCGTGCGGGGACTAGCGGGAGTGGGAGATACGCAGTATTTT

clone size: -
V gene: TRBV28
J gene: TRBJ2-5
D gene: TRBD1
CDR3 protein: CASSTPDRRAETQYF
CDR3 DNA: TGTGCCAGCAGCACCCCGGACAGGCGGGCAGAGACCCAGTACTTC

clone size: -
V gene: TRBV12-3/TRBV12-4
J gene: TRBJ2-1
D gene: TRBD2
CDR3 protein: CANSLGRVGSYNEQFF
CDR3 DNA: TGTGCCAACAGCTTAGGGAGGGTAGGATCCTACAATGAGCAGTTCTTC

clone size: -
V gene: TRBV5-1
J gene: TRBJ2-1
D gene: TRBD2
CDR3 protein: CASSFQLARGFNEQFF
CDR3 DNA: TGCGCCAGCAGCTTTCAGCTAGCGCGGGGGTTCAATGAGCAGTTCTTC

clone size: -
V gene: TRBV5-1
J gene: TRBJ2-7
D gene: -
CDR3 protein: CASSLDIGKVNEQYF
CDR3 DNA: TGCGCCAGCAGCTTGGACATAGGAAAAGTCAATGAGCAGTACTTC

clone size: -
V gene: TRBV28
J gene: TRBJ1-5
D gene: -
CDR3 protein: CASSRLLGPQHF
CDR3 DNA: TGTGCCAGCAGTCGGCTTTTGGGGCCCCAGCATTTT

clone size: few
V gene: TRBV11-2
J gene: TRBJ2-1
D gene: -
CDR3 protein: CASSYGGNNEQFF
CDR3 DNA: TGTGCCAGCAGCTACGGGGGTAACAATGAGCAGTTCTTC

clone size: many
V gene: TRBV12-3/TRBV12-4
J gene: TRBJ2-1
D gene: -
CDR3 protein: CASSLVQTDNEQFF
CDR3 DNA: TGTGCCAGCAGTTTAGTGCAGACGGACAATGAGCAGTTCTTC

clone size: -
V gene: TRBV12-3/TRBV12-4
J gene: TRBJ2-5
D gene: TRBD1
CDR3 protein: CASRPGQGKQETQYF
CDR3 DNA: TGTGCCAGTAGGCCGGGACAGGGGAAACAAGAGACCCAGTACTTC

clone size: few
V gene: TRBV5-1
J gene: TRBJ2-1
D gene: -
CDR3 protein: CASSLEFQSSYNEQFF
CDR3 DNA: TGCGCCAGCAGCTTGGAATTCCAGAGCTCCTACAATGAGCAGTTCTTC

clone size: many
V gene: TRBV5-1
J gene: TRBJ1-1
D gene: -
CDR3 protein: CASSLGSSIRNTEAFF
CDR3 DNA: TGCGCCAGCAGCTTGGGGTCTTCTATCCGGAACACTGAAGCTTTCTTT

clone size: many
V gene: TRBV29-1
J gene: TRBJ2-5
D gene: TRBD2
CDR3 protein: CSSRPGGGSKTQYF
CDR3 DNA: TGCAGCAGCCGTCCGGGGGGAGGTTCGAAGACCCAGTACTTC

clone size: -
V gene: TRBV28
J gene: TRBJ1-2
D gene: TRBD1
CDR3 protein: CASTTGGLGYTF
CDR3 DNA: TGTGCCAGCACCACAGGGGGCCTAGGCTACACCTTC